Included here is one T cell receptor (beta chain) sequence, with context. In the study's own analysis: Researchers report that nucleated cell counts were estimated from reference gene primer amplification. Produced via immunoSEQ multiplex PCR; TCRdb's table is partial and in-frame only. The V and J calls and clone size come from that table; D and trimming were worked out from the DNA. Of hundreds of thousands of clones in the sample, about 83% are singletons; the top ten hold about 6%. Unmatched junction bases numbered 10, after V lost 5 bases and J lost 7 bases. Germline CDR1 reads MDHEN; CDR2 reads SYDVKM. The CDR3 is made up of 16 amino acids. These data belong to a study of blood T cell repertoires in COVID-19. Seattle researchers signed up patients amid active infection and tracked them longitudinally.

This chain uses TRBV28 with TRBJ1-4, with 10 positions matching TRBD1. The specimen was peripheral blood. The sequence was collected from an elderly woman with COVID-19, enrolled during active disease. CDR3 loop: CASSGLTGGVTEKLFF. In nucleotides, the CDR3 is TGTGCCAGCAGTGGACTGACAGGGGGCGTTACTGAAAAACTGTTTTTT.